These T cell receptor beta chains were read from a single sample in a study of T cells after yellow fever vaccination. TCRdb passed the 5' RACE reads through MiXCR, listing each CDR3 protein once. The repertoire holds roughly 310,000 distinct CDR3 sequences, roughly 3.5% seen once, with less than 25% in the top ten. The material was PBMCs, obtained on the day of the yellow fever booster vaccination. All receptors come from a man aged 18 to 29 who received the YFV17D yellow fever vaccine. The conserved cysteine and the conserved F or W are not part of the CDR3 here. The order of the fields is J gene, V gene, CDR3 protein.

>TRBJ2-1|TRBV4-1
ASSPPWGGVGDEQF
>TRBJ2-5|TRBV29-1
SARGGGGGPETQY
>TRBJ1-3|TRBV7-2
ASSPGNTIY
>TRBJ2-7|TRBV28
ASRLAGGRGEQY
>TRBJ2-3|TRBV27
ASSLGTDTDTQY
>TRBJ2-3|TRBV19
ASSMYLGGDTQY
>TRBJ1-1|TRBV18
ASSPLDLQGAGTEAF
>TRBJ1-1|TRBV2
ASSVTQGNTEAF
>TRBJ2-1|TRBV9
ASSVGASSYNEQF
>TRBJ2-5|TRBV2
ASIQREETQY
>TRBJ2-7|TRBV5-4
ASSSQQGYEQY
>TRBJ2-1|TRBV6-5
ASRSLAGGPANEQF
>TRBJ1-2|TRBV5-1
ASSSRDVIT
>TRBJ1-5|TRBV4-1
ASSQDEWYQPQH
>TRBJ2-7|TRBV7-2
ASSLGPNEQY
>TRBJ2-7|TRBV20-1
SAKLSGGAYEQY
>TRBJ1-1|TRBV7-9
ASSPPVGQVTEAF
>TRBJ1-2|TRBV6-5
GTGNDYGYT
>TRBJ2-5|TRBV4-3
ASSQDIGSQETQY
>TRBJ2-2|TRBV18
ASSPWGRASNTGELF
>TRBJ2-3|TRBV7-2
ASSLLARSTDTQY
>TRBJ1-1|TRBV7-3
ASSLRQLTEAF
>TRBJ2-5|TRBV11-3
ASSLVWSSGVQETQY
>TRBJ2-7|TRBV9
ASSVGVGGEQY
>TRBJ2-7|TRBV6-5
ASSYTLGRDEEQY
>TRBJ1-6|TRBV5-1
ASRNGVRTPLH
>TRBJ2-1|TRBV28
ASSSPGGGSYNEQF
>TRBJ2-5|TRBV3-1
ASSQIGGAQETQY
>TRBJ2-1|TRBV20-1
SASSKNNEQF
>TRBJ1-5|TRBV10-3
AISDPGQGSNQPQH
>TRBJ2-3|TRBV20-1
SAEPGIGTDTQY
>TRBJ2-1|TRBV12-3/TRBV12-4
ASSFAGMEQF
>TRBJ1-6|TRBV27
ASSFRQDYNSPLH
>TRBJ2-2|TRBV5-5
ASSLWNLAGAPNTGELF
>TRBJ2-1|TRBV12-3/TRBV12-4
ASSLGQERYEQF
>TRBJ1-1|TRBV29-1
SVPQQGALNTEAF
>TRBJ2-3|TRBV5-1
ASSLESRPTDTQY
>TRBJ1-1|TRBV7-3
ASSFGQGATEAF
>TRBJ2-1|TRBV5-4
ASSLELTASYNEQF
>TRBJ2-2|TRBV29-1
SVETGWGTGELF
>TRBJ1-1|TRBV5-5
ASSWGSTGWAF
>TRBJ1-6|TRBV6-5
ASSYGTGVNSPLH
>TRBJ1-1|TRBV11-2
ASSYAGAAGTEAF
>TRBJ1-6|TRBV5-1
ASSPRTDAPLH
>TRBJ2-7|TRBV7-7
ASNRGQGTYEQY
>TRBJ1-6|TRBV3-1
ASSPGQTNSPLH
>TRBJ1-3|TRBV7-2
ASSLSTALVGNTIY
>TRBJ2-2|TRBV28
ASKGVTGELF
>TRBJ1-1|TRBV7-3
ASSLTQRDREFANTEAF
>TRBJ2-3|TRBV7-8
ASREGQGVRTDTQY
>TRBJ2-2|TRBV6-5
ASSYVAGATGELF
>TRBJ2-7|TRBV7-9
ASSSLTPPYEQY
>TRBJ1-2|TRBV19
ASSHRDRAFGYT